This TCR beta chain is from a study of cytomegalovirus exposure and HLA in healthy donors. Study-level results: There were a few CMV-associated chains whose specificity for CMV antigens was confirmed in vitro. The investigators catalogued some 160 TCR beta chains as cytomegalovirus-associated.

This clone was observed once. As yet, its antigen is unknown. Clones were sequenced by immunoSEQ multiplex PCR, and TCRdb holds only the in-frame ones, with some missing. The profile shows more than 110,000 clones, around 88% of them singletons. Looked up from germline, CDR1 is SGHTA and CDR2 is FQGNSA. V was clipped by 0 bases and J by 0 bases, with 6 bases between them. This CDR3 region has 14 residues. Specimen: PBMCs. The gene calls are TRBV7-2 and TRBJ2-7; D is possibly TRBD1 (5 bases). The source of this sequence is a woman under 30 in good health and CMV-seropositive. CDR3 nucleotide sequence: TGTGCCAGCAGCTTAGCACAGGCCTCCTACGAGCAGTACTTC. Translated: CASSLAQASYEQYF.